The text below deals with one T cell receptor beta chain. Its antigen is not known. Germline CDR1 PRHDT, CDR2 FYEKMQ (reference sequence). The ends were cut back, 1 base at V and 4 bases at J, with 5 bases in the middle. The CDR3 spans 12 residues. Enrolled patients showed locally advanced or metastatic urothelial carcinoma. Between 1 and 8 samples, pretreatment and on-treatment, were given by each patient. This specimen comes from a study of PD-L1 blockade in urothelial cancer. Across the study: Prior chemotherapy regimens per patient numbered 0 to 3. General observations from the study: Tumor-associated clones in blood expanded more at 3 weeks in durable-benefit patients.

Sequencing was performed with immunoSEQ multiplex PCR; in TCRdb, only in-frame clones are kept and a portion is missing. The repertoire holds roughly 41,000 clones, with approximately 80% as singletons. The source is a man aged 55-75 years with urothelial cancer. The chain combines TRBV13 with TRBJ2-7, with unresolved D. Here the sequenced sample was PBMCs, taken around atezolizumab (anti-PD-L1) treatment. CDR3 DNA: TGTGCCAGCAGCTTAGCGGAGTACGAGCAGTACTTC. This gives the protein CASSLAEYEQYF.